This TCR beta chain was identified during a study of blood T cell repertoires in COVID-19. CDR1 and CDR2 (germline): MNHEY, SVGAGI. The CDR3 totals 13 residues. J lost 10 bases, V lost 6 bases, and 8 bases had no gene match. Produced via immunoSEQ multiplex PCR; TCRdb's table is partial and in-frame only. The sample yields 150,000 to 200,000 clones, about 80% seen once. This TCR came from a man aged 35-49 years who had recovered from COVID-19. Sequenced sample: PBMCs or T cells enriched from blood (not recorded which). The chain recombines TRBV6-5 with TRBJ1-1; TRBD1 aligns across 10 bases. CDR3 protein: CASRMGQGRSAFF. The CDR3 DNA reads TGTGCCAGCAGGATGGGACAGGGGCGGTCAGCTTTCTTT.